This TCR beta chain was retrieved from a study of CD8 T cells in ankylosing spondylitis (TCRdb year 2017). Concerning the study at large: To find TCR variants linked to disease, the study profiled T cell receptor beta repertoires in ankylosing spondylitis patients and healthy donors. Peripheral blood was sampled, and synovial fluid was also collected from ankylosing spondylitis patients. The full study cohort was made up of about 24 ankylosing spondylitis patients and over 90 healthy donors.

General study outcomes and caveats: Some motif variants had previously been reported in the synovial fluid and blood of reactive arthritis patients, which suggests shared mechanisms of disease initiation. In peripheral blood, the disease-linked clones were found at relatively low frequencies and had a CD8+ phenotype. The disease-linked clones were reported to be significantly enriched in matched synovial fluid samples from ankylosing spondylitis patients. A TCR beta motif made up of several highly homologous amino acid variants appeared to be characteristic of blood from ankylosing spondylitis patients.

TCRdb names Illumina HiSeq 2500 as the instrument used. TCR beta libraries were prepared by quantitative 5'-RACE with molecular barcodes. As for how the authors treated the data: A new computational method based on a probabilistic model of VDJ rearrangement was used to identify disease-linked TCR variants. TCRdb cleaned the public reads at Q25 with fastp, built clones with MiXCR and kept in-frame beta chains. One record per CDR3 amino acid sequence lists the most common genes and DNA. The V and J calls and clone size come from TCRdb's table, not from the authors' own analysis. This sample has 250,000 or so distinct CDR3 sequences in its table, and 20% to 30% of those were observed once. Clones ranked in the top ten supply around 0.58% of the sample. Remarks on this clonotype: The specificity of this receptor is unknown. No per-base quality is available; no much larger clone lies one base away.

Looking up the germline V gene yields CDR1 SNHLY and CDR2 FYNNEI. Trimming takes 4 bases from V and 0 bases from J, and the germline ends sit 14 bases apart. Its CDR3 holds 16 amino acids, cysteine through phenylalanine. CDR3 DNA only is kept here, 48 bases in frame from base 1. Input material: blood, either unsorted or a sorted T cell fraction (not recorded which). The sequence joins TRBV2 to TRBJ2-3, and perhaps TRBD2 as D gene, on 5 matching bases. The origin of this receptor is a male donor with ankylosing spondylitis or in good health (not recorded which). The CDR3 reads CASSAGTRTSTDTQYF. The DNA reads TGTGCCAGCAGTGCGGGTACGCGGACTAGCACAGATACGCAGTATTTT.